Below, one T cell receptor (beta chain) is given with its context. This clone was counted once. Which antigen it targets is not known. Per-nucleotide qualities are absent, and no much larger clonotype sits a single base away. This entry belongs to a study of cytomegalovirus exposure and HLA in healthy donors (dated by TCRdb to the late 2010s). Some background on the complete study: In an earlier analysis of 550 to 750 of the donors, approximately 260 Gb of sequence data and 90 million to 120 million unique TCR beta sequences from roughly 200 million T cells were reported. Approximately 300 gigabases of sequencing data and approximately 92 million unique TCR sequences made up an early release that covered under 750 HLA-typed donors. Of the approximately 400 genotyped donors, over 70% fell in the genetic ancestry cluster associated with self-reported Caucasian donors. The study aimed to test whether signatures of past pathogen exposure could be identified by cataloging public T cell receptors. The study used immunosequencing to profile the T cell repertoires of under 700 subjects and linked those repertoires to cytomegalovirus serostatus. Besides the first cohort of approximately 670 subjects, a separate validation cohort made up of roughly 120 different subjects was used. To predict cytomegalovirus infection status, the study brought together high-throughput TCR immunosequencing, statistical association of individual TCRs with disease status, and machine learning. A later analysis re-analyzed previously published TCR beta repertoires from several hundred donors and added high-resolution HLA genotyping to study TCR occurrence patterns. The later analysis used no new phenotypic data to find candidate immune exposures, relying instead on TCR beta sequences and their occurrence across donors. An earlier analysis of roughly 580 of the donors used high-throughput TCR beta sequencing to judge whether each TCR beta V gene segment behaved as functional or pseudogenic. Donor age, sex, ethnicity and CMV serostatus were compiled alongside the repertoire data. In a later genetic analysis, genome-wide SNP genotypes for about 55% of the roughly 670 donors were used, and that subset was treated as a discovery cohort. All discovery cohort repertoires had been generated using a single sequencing platform. HLA typing included class I and class II loci at four-digit resolution. The number of donors typed differed by locus, with roughly 629-640 for A, B, C, DRB1 and DQB1, roughly 520 for DQA1, 600 to 610 for DPA1, and approximately 470 for DPB1. A few DR-DQ haplotypes were handled as single units for association and clustering because linkage in the cohort was strong. Among some 400 genotyped donors of the cohort, an average of about 240,000 unique TCR beta nucleotide sequences was sequenced per donor, of which about 20% were non-productive.

The cohort was made up of approximately 670 healthy bone marrow donors. At the time of sampling, all cohort members were nominally healthy, though unrecorded immune exposures were likely present. The donor was CMV seropositive and was included in the group of 290 or so seropositive cohort members. A peripheral blood sample was collected from each donor, and TCR beta sequencing was performed on peripheral blood mononuclear cells. Genomic DNA extraction from the blood cell samples was performed with the Qiagen DNeasy Blood Extraction Kit. What the authors observed across the whole study: In this cohort, only TCR beta chains were sequenced, and detectable features were limited by the absence of alpha or paired-chain data. In a later analysis, TCR association rates were found to vary across HLA loci, with the most associated TCRs seen for DRB1 alleles and the fewest for HLA-C alleles. A later analysis found that HLA-associated TCR beta chains were more clonally expanded and had lower generation probabilities than equally common non-associated chains. The only immune exposure information available for the cohort was CMV serostatus. According to a later analysis, most CMV-associated TCR beta chains appeared to be HLA-restricted, and the HLA associations seemed to be driven largely by CMV exposure. When HLA alleles, especially DR and DQ, strongly co-occurred, TCR associations were difficult to assign to individual alleles. Presence/absence analyses assumed roughly uniform sequencing depth across donors, an assumption that may not hold. In vitro tests confirmed that a few of the cytomegalovirus-associated TCR beta chains recognize cytomegalovirus antigens. Several of the top co-occurrence clusters appeared to be linked to parvovirus B19, influenza, CMV and Epstein-Barr virus, according to a later analysis. Because the 87-base-pair reads could not distinguish some IMGT-functional V segments, including TRBV6-2 and TRBV6-3, those segments were excluded. A further reported finding was that TCR beta sequences accurately predicted the HLA-A and HLA-B alleles for most subjects in the first cohort. Specific HLA alleles were associated with over 15,000 TCR beta sequences at a false discovery rate of 0.05 in a later analysis. Because HLA typing was unavailable for some donors at each locus, only the typed subset was used in association tests. In a later genetic analysis, a missense DCLRE1C variant was associated with V-gene and J-gene trimming of TCR beta chains, and the association was replicated in an independent cohort. A total of 150 or so TCR beta chains were listed by the study as associated with cytomegalovirus. In both the original and validation cohorts, the classifier was reported to diagnose cytomegalovirus status with high specificity and sensitivity. It was suggested by the authors that the approach could potentially be generalized to other disease states and immunological phenotypes. In a later genetic analysis, fewer N-insertions in productive TCRs were reported among donors in an Asian-associated ancestry cluster than the approximately 710-donor mean. Most TCR sequences were observed very rarely across donors, whereas some public TCRs were present in many individuals. A group of highly shared sequence variants was considered likely to be a technical artifact of the sequencing pipeline. Correlated functional status among segregating V segments might be attributable to linkage disequilibrium, but an unknown experimental factor could not be ruled out. The earlier analysis of approximately 540 of the donors excluded 15 to 20 rarely observed V segments, including chromosome 9 orphons, because counts were too low. An earlier analysis of roughly 570 of the donors showed that most TCR beta V segments appeared in productive rearrangements either about 87% or about 30% of the time, which broadly matched IMGT annotations.

The library was generated by the immunoSEQ multiplex PCR assay. A mixture of 60 forward primers for TCR Vbeta segments and 13 reverse primers for TCR Jbeta segments was used in the multiplex PCR. The CDR3 region of rearranged TCR beta genes was amplified from genomic DNA by a multiplex PCR assay. The Illumina HiSeq System was used to sequence the amplified TCR beta libraries as 87-base-pair reads. The authors' pipeline ran thus. A later analysis counted about 80 million unique TCR beta chains across the 690 or so repertoires, and approximately 11 million of these chains were shared by at least two donors. Raw reads were error-corrected and collapsed into unique sequences by a nearest-neighbor algorithm in which closely related sequences were merged to remove PCR and sequencing errors. Alignment of CDR3 sequences to IMGT reference sequences was used to assign V, D and J gene segments. For a sequence to be retained, a match of at least six nucleotides to both a V gene segment and a J gene segment was required. Rearrangements were called productive when the CDR3 lacked stop codons and stayed in frame with V and J; all others were non-productive. Following IMGT convention, CDR3 was defined as the stretch from the second conserved V-encoded cysteine to the conserved J-encoded phenylalanine. Sequences without an unambiguous match to a single V gene segment were excluded from the earlier analysis of 450 to 650 of the donors. In an earlier analysis of some 590 of the donors, a V segment was called functional when productive rearrangements were above 56.7%, and segregating when the standard deviation between donors exceeded 5%. A statistical classification framework was built for diagnosing cytomegalovirus status from the catalog of TCR beta chain sequences. A later analysis assigned V and J genes by comparing TCR nucleotide sequences with IMGT/GENE-DB human TR gene sequences. Using the TCRdist pipeline, a later analysis assigned CDR3 sequences along with most-parsimonious VDJ recombination scenarios. In a later analysis, each TCR beta chain was defined by its CDR3 amino acid sequence together with its V-gene family, and reads without a unique V-gene family were excluded. In a later analysis, fewer than 650 highly shared, low-generation-probability nucleotide sequences were removed to address suspected cross-contamination and a sequencing artifact. For each public chain, a later analysis derived a clonal expansion index from normalized ranks of inferred template counts within each repertoire. In a later analysis, generation probabilities were computed with a VDJ recombination model fitted to out-of-frame rearrangements, and the resulting probabilities were checked against IGoR. Hypergeometric tests were used in a later analysis to score TCR-TCR, TCR-HLA and TCR-CMV co-occurrence, with a repertoire-size bias correction applied to the TCR pairs. To estimate false discovery rates, a later analysis permuted the HLA or CMV assignments 20 times. In a later analysis, co-occurring TCRs were grouped using DBSCAN, with TCRdist sequence similarity added in when clustering inside HLA-allele-positive subsets. Repertoires with fewer than 30,000 or more than 120,000 public chains, plus five repertoires with anomalous nucleotide sharing, were excluded from co-occurrence clustering. TCRdb retrieved this table from immuneACCESS and kept in-frame rearrangements only. Not all clones are present; in checked studies, unresolved V genes account for under half, and no reason is known for the remainder. Clonal size and the V and J genes are those of that table, whereas D and trimming came from the DNA. The sample data list some 200,000 clones, and roughly 82% of these were observed just once. The ten largest clones capture over 2% of the sample.

At the junction V is shortened by 1 base and J by 7 bases; bases outside the gene matches: 4. The CDR3 numbers 14 residues from cysteine through phenylalanine. The only DNA kept is the CDR3, 42 bases in frame from the first base. Taken from the germline V gene (reference sequence), the CDR1 and CDR2 loops are LNHDA and SQIVND. The sequence derives from a woman aged 45-59 years in good health and CMV-seropositive. The rearrangement joined TRBV19 to TRBJ1-5, and 7 junction bases match TRBD1. The specimen was PBMCs. The encoded CDR3 is CASSIGGGGQPQHF. The nucleotide sequence is TGTGCCAGTAGTATAGGAGGGGGCGGGCAGCCCCAGCATTTT. Reference TRBV19 and TRBJ1-5 genes cover what lies past the CDR3, so the full variable domain is DGGITQSPKYLFRKEGQNVTLSCEQNLNHDAMYWYRQDPGQGLRLIYYSQIVNDFQKGDIAEGYSVSREKKESFPLTVTSAQKNPTAFYLCASSIGGGGQPQHFGDGTRLSIL.